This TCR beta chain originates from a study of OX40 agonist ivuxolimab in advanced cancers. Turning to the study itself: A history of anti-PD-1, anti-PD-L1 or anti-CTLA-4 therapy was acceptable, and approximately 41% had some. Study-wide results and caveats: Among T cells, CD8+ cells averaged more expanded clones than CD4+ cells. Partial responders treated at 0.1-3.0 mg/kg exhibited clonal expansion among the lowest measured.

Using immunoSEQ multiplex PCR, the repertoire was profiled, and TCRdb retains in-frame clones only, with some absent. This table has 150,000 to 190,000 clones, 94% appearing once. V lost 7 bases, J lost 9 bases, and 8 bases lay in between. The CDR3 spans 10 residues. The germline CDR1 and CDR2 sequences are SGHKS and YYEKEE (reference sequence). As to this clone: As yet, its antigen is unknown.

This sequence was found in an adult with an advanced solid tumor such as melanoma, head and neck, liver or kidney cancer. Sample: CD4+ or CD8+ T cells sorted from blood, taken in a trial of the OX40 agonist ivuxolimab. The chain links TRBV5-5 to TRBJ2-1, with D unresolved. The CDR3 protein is CASGQLEQFF. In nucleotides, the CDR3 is TGTGCCAGCGGCCAGCTTGAGCAGTTCTTC.